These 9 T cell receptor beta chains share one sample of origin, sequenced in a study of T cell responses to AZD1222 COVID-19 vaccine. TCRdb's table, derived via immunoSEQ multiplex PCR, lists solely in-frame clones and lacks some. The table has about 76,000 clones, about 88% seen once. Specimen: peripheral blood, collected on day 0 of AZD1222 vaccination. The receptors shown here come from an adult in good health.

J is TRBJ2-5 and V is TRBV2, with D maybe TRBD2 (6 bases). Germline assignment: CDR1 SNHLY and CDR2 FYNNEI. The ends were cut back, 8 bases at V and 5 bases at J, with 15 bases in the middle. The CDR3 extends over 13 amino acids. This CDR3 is CASLLRGGETQYF. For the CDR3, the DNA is TGTGCCAGCCTCTTGCGGGGCGGGGAGACCCAGTACTTC.

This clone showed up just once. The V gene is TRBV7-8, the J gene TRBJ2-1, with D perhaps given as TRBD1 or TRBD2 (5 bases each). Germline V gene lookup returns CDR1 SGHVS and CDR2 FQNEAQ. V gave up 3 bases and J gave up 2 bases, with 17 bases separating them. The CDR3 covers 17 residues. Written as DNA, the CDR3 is TGTGCCAGCAGCTTCAAGAGGGGTATCCTTCCCTACAATGAGCAGTTCTTC. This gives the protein CASSFKRGILPYNEQFF.

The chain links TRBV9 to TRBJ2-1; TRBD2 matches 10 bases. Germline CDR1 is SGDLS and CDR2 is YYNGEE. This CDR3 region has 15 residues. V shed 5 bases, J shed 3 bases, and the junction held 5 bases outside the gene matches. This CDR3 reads CASSVVAGGYNEQFF. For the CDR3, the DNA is TGTGCCAGCAGTGTGGTAGCGGGAGGCTACAATGAGCAGTTCTTC. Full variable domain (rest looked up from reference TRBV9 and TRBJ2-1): DSGVTQTPKHLITATGQRVTLRCSPRSGDLSVYWYQQSLDQGLQFLIQYYNGEERAKGNILERFSAQQFPDLHSELNLSSLELGDSALYFCASSVVAGGYNEQFFGPGTRLTVL.

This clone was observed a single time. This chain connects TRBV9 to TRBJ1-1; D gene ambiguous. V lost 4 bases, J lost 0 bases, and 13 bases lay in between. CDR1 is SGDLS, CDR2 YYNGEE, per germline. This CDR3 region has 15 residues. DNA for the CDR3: TGTGCCAGCAGCCCCCGCGGGCTCATGAACACTGAAGCTTTCTTT. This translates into CASSPRGLMNTEAFF.

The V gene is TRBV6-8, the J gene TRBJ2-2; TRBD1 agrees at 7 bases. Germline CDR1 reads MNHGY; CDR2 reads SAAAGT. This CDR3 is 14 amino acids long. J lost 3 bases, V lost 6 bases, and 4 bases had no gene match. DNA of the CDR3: TGTGCCAGCAGGGTGGGACAGCACACCGGGGAGCTGTTTTTT. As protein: CASRVGQHTGELFF.

The CDR3: CASSATGAPREQYF. In nucleotides, the CDR3 is TGTGCCAGCAGTGCAACAGGGGCGCCTAGGGAGCAGTACTTC. The V gene is TRBV6-4, the J gene TRBJ2-7; 7 nucleotides match TRBD1. This CDR3 spans 14 amino acids. CDR1 MRHNA and CDR2 SNTAGT come from the germline V gene. V trimming: 4 bases; J trimming: 7 bases; junction bases outside the gene matches: 10.

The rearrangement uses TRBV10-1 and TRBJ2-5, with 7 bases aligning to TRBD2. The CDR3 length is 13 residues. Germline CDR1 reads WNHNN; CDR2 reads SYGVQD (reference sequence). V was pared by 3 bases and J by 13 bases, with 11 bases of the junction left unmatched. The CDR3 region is CASSENGRGEVYF. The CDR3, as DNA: TGCGCCAGCAGTGAAAACGGTCGGGGGGAAGTGTACTTC.

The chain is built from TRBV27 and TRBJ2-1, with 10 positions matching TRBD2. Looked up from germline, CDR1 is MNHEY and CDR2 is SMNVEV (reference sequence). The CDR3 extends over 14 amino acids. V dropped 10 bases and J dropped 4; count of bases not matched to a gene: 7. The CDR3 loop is CANNLAGAYNEQFF. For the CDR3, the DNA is TGTGCCAACAATCTAGCGGGGGCTTACAATGAGCAGTTCTTC.

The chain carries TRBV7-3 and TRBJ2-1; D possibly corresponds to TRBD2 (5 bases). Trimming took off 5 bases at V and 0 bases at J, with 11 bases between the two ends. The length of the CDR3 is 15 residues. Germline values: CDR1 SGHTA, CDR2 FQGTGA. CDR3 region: CASSLDYSSYNEQFF. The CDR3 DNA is TGTGCCAGCAGCCTAGACTATAGCTCCTACAATGAGCAGTTCTTC.